What follows are 9 T cell receptor beta chains derived from one specimen sequenced in a study of CD8+ T cells in alopecia areata. cDNA prepared by RNA extraction and subsequent reverse transcription served as the template for sequencing. Only in-frame clones appear in the TCRdb table, and some are missing; sequencing was by immunoSEQ multiplex PCR. The data contain some 150,000 clones, 58% of them singletons. Treatment meaning: oral pan-JAK inhibitor, 5-10 mg twice daily. The input for sequencing was CD4+ T cells sorted from blood, taken at roughly week 58, from a patient treated with tofacitinib. The receptors shown here come from a human donor with alopecia areata.

This clone was recorded only once. This chain links TRBV30 with TRBJ1-2; unclear D gene. The CDR3 covers 12 residues. Between the trimmed V and J ends, which lost 8 bases and 4 bases, there was a span of 14 bases. Germline values: CDR1 GTSNPN, CDR2 SVGIG (reference sequence). The CDR3 sequence: CAQHLGSYGYTF. The CDR3 nucleotides read TGTGCCCAACACTTGGGCAGCTATGGCTACACCTTC.

This clone has only one observation. The chain recombines TRBV2 with TRBJ2-5; 7 positions agree with TRBD1. There are 13 residues in the CDR3. The ends lost 4 bases at V and 5 bases at J; junction bases unmatched: 4. Germline CDR1 reads SNHLY; CDR2 reads FYNNEI. In DNA, the CDR3 is TGTGCCAGCAGTGGATTACAGGGGGAGACCCAGTACTTC. This translates into CASSGLQGETQYF.

This chain uses TRBV11-2 with TRBJ2-2; 7 bases are shared with TRBD2. The CDR3 is made up of 14 amino acids. Germline CDR1 reads SGHAT; CDR2 reads FQNNGV. V lost 3 bases, J lost 4 bases, and 2 bases stayed unmatched. DNA of the CDR3: TGTGCCAGCAGCTTCCAGCGGGGCACCGGGGAGCTGTTTTTT. Its translation is CASSFQRGTGELFF. Full variable domain (outside the CDR3, taken from reference TRBV11-2 and TRBJ2-2): EAGVAQSPRYKIIEKRQSVAFWCNPISGHATLYWYQQILGQGPKLLIQFQNNGVVDDSQLPKDRFSAERLKGVDSTLKIQPAKLEDSAVYLCASSFQRGTGELFFGEGSRLTVL.

The chain is built from TRBV4-1 and TRBJ2-7; D ambiguous. The length of the CDR3 is 12 residues. The germline gives CDR1 MGHRA, CDR2 YSYEKL. The V end was cut by 2 bases, the J end by 6 bases, with 8 bases between. The CDR3 is CASSQSKGEQYF. CDR3 DNA sequence: TGCGCCAGCAGCCAATCGAAGGGCGAGCAGTACTTC.

This clone was seen only once. The chain recombines TRBV15 with TRBJ2-2; 8 bases are shared with TRBD1. The germline gives CDR1 LNHNV, CDR2 YYDKDF (reference sequence). V shed 4 bases, J shed 8 bases, and the junction held 6 bases outside the gene matches. This CDR3 is 14 amino acids long. The CDR3 region has the DNA TGTGCCACCAGCACAAGGACAGGGATTGGGGAGCTGTTTTTT. It encodes CATSTRTGIGELFF.

The chain has TRBV30 and TRBJ1-3; a possible D gene is TRBD1 (6 bases). There are 17 residues in the CDR3. CDR1 and CDR2 (germline): GTSNPN, SVGIG (reference sequence). Trimming took 3 bases from V and 0 from J, leaving 18 bases between them. CDR3 nucleotides: TGTGCCTGGAGCGGAACAGGGACCTTCGTCTCTGGAAACACCATATATTTT. This codes for CAWSGTGTFVSGNTIYF.

This clone has more than one count but fewer than ten. The chain carries TRBV5-1 and TRBJ2-7; 8 bases agree with TRBD1. With V trimmed by 2 bases and J by 7 bases, 2 bases remained unmatched. The germline gives CDR1 SGHRS, CDR2 YFSETQ. The CDR3 sequence is 12 residues long. The CDR3 bases are TGCGCCAGCAGCTTACAGGGGGAAGAGCAGTACTTC. Its protein is CASSLQGEEQYF.

There are a few counts of this clone. The rearrangement links TRBV10-3 to TRBJ2-5; D might be TRBD2 (6 bases). This CDR3 region has 13 residues. The germline CDR1 and CDR2 sequences are ENHRY and SYGVKD. Trimming stripped 4 bases from V and 1 base from J, with 7 bases between. CDR3 coding DNA: TGTGCCATCAGTGGACTAGGCCAAGAGACCCAGTACTTC. It codes for CAISGLGQETQYF.

The chain recombines TRBV10-3 with TRBJ1-2, with D perhaps matching TRBD1 (6 bases). Germline lookup yields CDR1 ENHRY and CDR2 SYGVKD. V lost 0 bases to trimming and J lost 4 bases, with 12 bases between them. There are 15 residues in the CDR3. CDR3 bases: TGTGCCATCAGTGAGTCCCGGCAGGGGTCCTATGGCTACACCTTC. Its translation is CAISESRQGSYGYTF.